This T cell receptor beta chain came from a study of blood T cell repertoires in COVID-19. Across the whole study: T cells, B-cell-depleted T cells, or PBMCs provided the cDNA or gDNA that served as material.

The ends lost 4 bases at V and 2 bases at J; junction bases unmatched: 1. CDR1 is SGHKS and CDR2 is YYEKEE in the germline V gene (reference sequence). The CDR3 totals 13 residues. Authors' processing steps: Amplifying reference gene primers gave estimates of nucleated cell counts. Using immunoSEQ multiplex PCR, the repertoire was profiled, and TCRdb retains in-frame clones only, with some absent. That table supplies the V and J calls and clone size; D and trimming were determined from the DNA. The data show roughly 190,000 clones, with 70% to 90% seen just once and roughly 5.5% held by the top ten. The chain is built from TRBV5-5 and TRBJ2-7, with 9 bases that match TRBD1. The TCR comes from a man aged 40-49 years with active or convalescent COVID-19. What was sequenced was peripheral blood. CDR3: CASSRQGAYEQYF. CDR3 nucleotide sequence: TGTGCCAGCAGCCGACAGGGGGCCTACGAGCAGTACTTC.